This T cell receptor (beta chain) was captured in a study of shared clonotypes between healthy human individuals. Across the whole study: Researchers assigned three CD4 naive, three CD4 memory, two CD8 naive and one CD8 memory plate to each donor.

Terminally differentiated effector memory CD45RA+ cells were excluded by CCR7 positive selection of CD45RO-negative cells. The CDR3 is 18 residues long. The ends lost 9 bases at V and 4 bases at J; junction bases unmatched: 16. Looked up from germline, CDR1 is MNHEY and CDR2 is SMNVEV (reference sequence). The method was immunoSEQ multiplex PCR; TCRdb's version includes in-frame clones alone and lacks a portion of them. The data show some 2,100,000 clones, with 93% seen just once and approximately 1.7% held by the top ten. The chain is built from TRBV27 and TRBJ2-3, with 13 bases identical to TRBD2. Source material: naive CD8+ T cells from PBMCs. This TCR came from a man between 18 and 35 years old in good health. Some clones in this sample may be carry-over from other donors' samples. CDR3 sequence (DNA): TGTGCCAGTTATAGGACTAGCGGGAGTCTAGGGGTCCCAGATACGCAGTATTTT. Protein: CASYRTSGSLGVPDTQYF.